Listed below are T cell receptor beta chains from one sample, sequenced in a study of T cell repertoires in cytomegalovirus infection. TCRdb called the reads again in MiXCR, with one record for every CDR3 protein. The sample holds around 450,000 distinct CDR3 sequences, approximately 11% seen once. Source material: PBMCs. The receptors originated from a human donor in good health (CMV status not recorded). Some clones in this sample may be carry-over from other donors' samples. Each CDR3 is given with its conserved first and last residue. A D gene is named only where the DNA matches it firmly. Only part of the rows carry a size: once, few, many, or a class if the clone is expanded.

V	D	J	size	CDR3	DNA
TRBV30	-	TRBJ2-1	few	CAWSVLPRWLLGGEQFF	TGTGCCTGGAGTGTACTTCCCCGGTGGCTCCTAGGTGGTGAGCAGTTCTTC
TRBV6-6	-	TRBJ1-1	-	CASSSPGVGTEAFF	TGTGCCAGCAGTTCTCCAGGGGTCGGCACTGAAGCTTTCTTT
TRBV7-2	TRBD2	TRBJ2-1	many	CASSWGLAGGQQFF	TGTGCCAGCAGCTGGGGACTAGCGGGAGGCCAGCAGTTCTTC
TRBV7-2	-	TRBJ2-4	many	CASSFGPPGLAKNIQYF	TGTGCCAGCAGCTTCGGGCCCCCAGGGTTAGCCAAAAACATTCAGTACTTC
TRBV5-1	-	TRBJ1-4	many	CASSLGTDYNEKLFF	TGCGCCAGCAGCTTGGGGACAGACTATAATGAAAAACTGTTTTTT
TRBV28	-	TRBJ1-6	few	CASSSMTEGDSPLHF	TGTGCCAGCAGTTCTATGACAGAAGGGGATTCACCCCTCCACTTT
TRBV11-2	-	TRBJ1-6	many	CASPTPLGYNSPLHF	TGTGCCAGCCCGACACCGCTGGGGTATAATTCACCCCTCCACTTT
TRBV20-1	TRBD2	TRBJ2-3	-	CSAIRTSGPRLADTQYF	TGCAGTGCTATTAGGACTAGCGGGCCACGGTTGGCAGATACGCAGTATTTT
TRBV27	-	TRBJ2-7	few	CASSVSGTGRYEQYF	TGTGCCAGCAGTGTATCCGGGACTGGGAGGTACGAGCAGTACTTC
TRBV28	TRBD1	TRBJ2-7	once	CASSSPGGALYEQYF	TGTGCCAGCAGTTCCCCAGGGGGAGCCCTTTACGAGCAGTACTTC
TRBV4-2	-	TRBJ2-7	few	CASSQDGITYEQYF	TGTGCCAGCAGCCAAGATGGCATAACCTACGAGCAGTACTTC
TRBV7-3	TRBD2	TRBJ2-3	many	CASSLTAGGRDTQYF	TGTGCCAGCAGCTTAACGGCGGGGGGGAGGGATACGCAGTATTTT
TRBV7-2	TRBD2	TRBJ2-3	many	CASSDTSGRGLDTQYF	TGTGCCAGCAGCGACACTAGCGGGAGGGGGCTCGATACGCAGTATTTT
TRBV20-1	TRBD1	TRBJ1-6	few	CSATGTGGDSPLHF	TGCAGTGCTACCGGGACAGGGGGCGATTCACCCCTCCACTTT
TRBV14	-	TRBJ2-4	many	CASSQPSNIQYF	TGTGCCAGCAGCCAACCATCAAACATTCAGTACTTC
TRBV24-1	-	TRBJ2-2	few	CATEGTGELFF	TGTGCCACCGAGGGTACCGGGGAGCTGTTTTTT
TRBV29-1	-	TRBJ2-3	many	CSVEWSASTDTQYF	TGCAGCGTTGAATGGTCCGCTAGCACAGATACGCAGTATTTT
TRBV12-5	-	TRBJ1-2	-	CASGAGGKGGLSYGYTF	TGTGCTAGTGGTGCCGGGGGGAAGGGGGGGTTATCCTATGGCTACACCTTC
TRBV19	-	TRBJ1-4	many	CGCGAGRNEKLFF	TGTGGATGCGGGGCAGGGCGAAATGAAAAACTGTTTTTT
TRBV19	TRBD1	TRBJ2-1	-	CATGVEPGQGDDEQFF	TGTGCCACCGGAGTGGAGCCGGGACAGGGAGACGATGAGCAGTTCTTC
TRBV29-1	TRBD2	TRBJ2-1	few	CSVENFLSGLAVDNEQFF	TGCAGCGTTGAAAATTTTCTTTCCGGACTAGCAGTCGACAATGAGCAGTTCTTC
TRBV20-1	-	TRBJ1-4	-	CSARDGPGEKLFF	TGCAGTGCTAGAGATGGGCCCGGTGAAAAACTGTTTTTT
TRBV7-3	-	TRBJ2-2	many	CASSLTFRKDGGELFF	TGTGCCAGCAGCTTAACGTTCAGGAAAGACGGCGGGGAGCTGTTTTTT
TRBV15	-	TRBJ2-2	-	CATSRSRGSNTGELFF	TGTGCCACCAGCAGATCCCGGGGCTCGAACACCGGGGAGCTGTTTTTT
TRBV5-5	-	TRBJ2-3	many	CASSSQGQGDTQYF	TGTGCCAGCAGCTCGCAGGGCCAAGGGGATACGCAGTATTTT
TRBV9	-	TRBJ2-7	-	CASSVRGGYEHF	TGTGCCAGCAGCGTCCGCGGCGGCTACGAGCACTTC
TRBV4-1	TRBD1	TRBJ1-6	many	CASSHDRGDNSPLHF	TGCGCCAGCAGCCACGACAGGGGGGATAATTCACCCCTCCACTTT
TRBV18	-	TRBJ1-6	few	CASSPGVNSPLHF	TGTGCCAGCTCACCGGGAGTTAATTCACCCCTCCACTTT
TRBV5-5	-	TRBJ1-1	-	CASSRQGPQNTEAFF	TGTGCCAGCAGCCGTCAGGGACCCCAGAACACTGAAGCTTTCTTT
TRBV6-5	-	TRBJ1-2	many	CASSYSGPQFGDYGYTF	TGTGCCAGCAGTTACTCTGGGCCCCAGTTTGGAGACTATGGCTACACCTTC
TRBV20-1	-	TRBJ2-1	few	CSARDNPPQFF	TGCAGTGCAAGGGACAATCCACCGCAGTTCTTC
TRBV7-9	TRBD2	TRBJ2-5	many	CASSPGTSGTETQYF	TGTGCCAGCAGCCCCGGGACTAGCGGGACGGAGACCCAGTACTTC
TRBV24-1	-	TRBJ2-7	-	CATSERGSSYEQYF	TGTGCCACCAGTGAGAGAGGCAGCTCCTACGAGCAGTACTTC
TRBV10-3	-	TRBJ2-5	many	CAISGRDGGGETQYF	TGTGCCATCAGTGGCCGGGACGGCGGCGGAGAGACCCAGTACTTC
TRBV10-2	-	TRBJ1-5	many	CASSEIGGRVFNQPQHF	TGCGCCAGCAGTGAGATAGGCGGAAGGGTGTTTAATCAGCCCCAGCATTTT
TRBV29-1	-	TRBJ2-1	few	CSVGQGGKSSSYNEQFF	TGCAGCGTTGGCCAGGGAGGAAAATCCAGCTCCTACAATGAGCAGTTCTTC
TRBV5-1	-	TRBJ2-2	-	CASSLSGSGGELFF	TGCGCCAGCAGCTTGTCAGGGAGCGGCGGGGAGCTGTTTTTT
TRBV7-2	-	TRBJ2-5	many	CASSLGDPGREYQETQYF	TGTGCCAGCAGCTTAGGGGACCCGGGACGGGAGTACCAAGAGACCCAGTACTTC
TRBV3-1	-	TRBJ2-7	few	CASSQTRDAAYEQYF	TGTGCCAGCAGCCAAACCCGGGACGCAGCCTACGAGCAGTACTTC
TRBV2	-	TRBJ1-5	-	CASSKENNQPQHF	TGTGCCAGCAGCAAGGAGAACAATCAGCCCCAGCATTTT
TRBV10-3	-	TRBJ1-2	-	CAISDRRFNYGYTF	TGTGCCATCAGTGATAGGAGGTTTAACTATGGCTACACCTTC
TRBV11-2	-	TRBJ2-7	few	CASRNAGTTYEQYF	TGTGCCAGCAGGAATGCCGGGACGACCTACGAGCAGTACTTC
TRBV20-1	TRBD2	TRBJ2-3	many	CSAGDASGGALDTQYF	TGCAGTGCCGGGGACGCTAGCGGGGGGGCCTTAGATACGCAGTATTTT
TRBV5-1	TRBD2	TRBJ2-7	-	CASSSGTSGDRSYEQYF	TGCGCCAGCAGCTCCGGGACTAGCGGAGACAGGTCCTACGAGCAGTACTTC
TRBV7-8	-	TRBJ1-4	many	CASSLTRLASNEKLFF	TGTGCCAGCAGCCTTACCAGACTCGCCTCTAATGAAAAACTGTTTTTT
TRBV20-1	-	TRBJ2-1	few	CSARKDTRAVNEQFF	TGCAGTGCTAGAAAGGACACAAGGGCGGTAAATGAGCAGTTCTTC
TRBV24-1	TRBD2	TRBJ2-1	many	CATSDSRLAGGYNEQFF	TGTGCCACCAGTGATTCACGACTAGCGGGAGGGTACAATGAGCAGTTCTTC
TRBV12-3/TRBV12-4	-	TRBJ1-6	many	CASSLGPTGSPLHF	TGTGCCAGCAGTTTAGGTCCCACGGGTTCACCCCTCCACTTT
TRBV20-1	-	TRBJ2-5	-	CSADLGSRETQYF	TGCAGTGCTGACTTAGGATCTCGAGAGACCCAGTACTTC
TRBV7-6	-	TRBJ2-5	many	CASSLGQSDSRETQYF	TGTGCCAGCAGCTTAGGTCAGAGCGACTCTAGGGAGACCCAGTACTTC
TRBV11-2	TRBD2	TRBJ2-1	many	CASSFLAGRSSYNEQFF	TGTGCCAGCAGCTTCTTAGCGGGCCGGAGCTCCTACAATGAGCAGTTCTTC